This entry describes one TCR beta chain. The CDR3 has 12 amino acids. Trimming pared 5 bases from V and 5 bases from J, leaving 9 bases between. Under the authors' procedure: Reference gene primer amplification in the assay estimated nucleated cell counts. Only in-frame clones appear in the TCRdb table, and some are missing; sequencing was by immunoSEQ multiplex PCR. That table supplies the V and J calls and clone size; D and trimming were determined from the DNA. This table has approximately 200,000 clones, about nine tenths appearing once. The entry originates in a study of blood T cell repertoires in COVID-19. Study-wide background: Italy, Spain and the United States were the sources of the convalescent and acute COVID-19 samples. PBMCs, B-cell-depleted T cells, or T cells were the source of the cDNA or gDNA that made up the material.

The gene calls are TRBV12-3 or TRBV12-4 and TRBJ2-5, with unresolved D. This TCR came from a woman aged 25 to 39 with acute or convalescent COVID-19. The source material was peripheral blood. The CDR3: CASSTQSETQYF. CDR3 sequence (DNA): TGTGCCAGCAGTACACAATCGGAGACCCAGTACTTC.